This T cell receptor (beta chain) was retrieved from a study of post-analysis software for immune sequencing data. Study-wide results and limits: F measure grouped same-batch samples tightly together. In patients, about five TRBV segments were more frequent than in controls, with TRBV5-6, TRBV5-1 and TRBV20-1 among them.

V lost 0 bases to trimming and J lost 8 bases, with 10 bases between them. The CDR3 covers 13 residues. Germline V lookup: CDR1 LGHDT, CDR2 YNNKEL (reference sequence). Carried by the TCR beta cDNA libraries were unique molecular identifiers. A single record per CDR3 protein comes from TCRdb applying MiXCR to the PCR reads. The sample carries hundreds of thousands of distinct CDR3 sequences, around 40% recorded once. Of note for this clonotype: Its specificity is not known.

This sequence joins TRBV3-1 and TRBJ1-2; D gene unclear. Sequencing input: blood. This receptor was obtained from a girl aged 5-17 years with multiple sclerosis. In nucleotides, the CDR3 is TGTGCCAGCAGCCAAGATTTGGGTTACGGCTACACCTTC. Amino acid sequence: CASSQDLGYGYTF.